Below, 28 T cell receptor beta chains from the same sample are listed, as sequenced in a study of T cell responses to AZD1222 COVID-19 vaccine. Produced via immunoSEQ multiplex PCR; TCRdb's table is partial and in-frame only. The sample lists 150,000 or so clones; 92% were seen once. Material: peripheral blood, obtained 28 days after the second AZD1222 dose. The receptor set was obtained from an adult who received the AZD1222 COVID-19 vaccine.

The CDR3 loop is CASSPEWDSDNEQFF. CDR3 coding DNA: TGTGCCAGCAGCCCCGAGTGGGACAGTGACAATGAGCAGTTCTTC. The chain uses TRBV28 and TRBJ2-1; 7 nucleotides match TRBD1. The CDR3 sequence is 15 residues long. Unmatched junction bases numbered 10, after V lost 6 bases and J lost 5 bases. The V gene's germline CDR1 is MDHEN and CDR2 SYDVKM. The whole variable domain, filled in from reference TRBV28 and TRBJ2-1, reads DVKVTQSSRYLVKRTGEKVFLECVQDMDHENMFWYRQDPGLGLRLIYFSYDVKMKEKGDIPEGYSVSREKKERFSLILESASTNQTSMYLCASSPEWDSDNEQFFGPGTRLTVL.

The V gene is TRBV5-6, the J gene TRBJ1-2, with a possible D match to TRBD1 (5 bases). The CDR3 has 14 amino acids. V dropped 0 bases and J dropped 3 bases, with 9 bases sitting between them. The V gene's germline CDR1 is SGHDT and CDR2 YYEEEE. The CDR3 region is CASSLVGTDYGYTF. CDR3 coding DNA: TGTGCCAGCAGCTTGGTCGGGACCGACTATGGCTACACCTTC.

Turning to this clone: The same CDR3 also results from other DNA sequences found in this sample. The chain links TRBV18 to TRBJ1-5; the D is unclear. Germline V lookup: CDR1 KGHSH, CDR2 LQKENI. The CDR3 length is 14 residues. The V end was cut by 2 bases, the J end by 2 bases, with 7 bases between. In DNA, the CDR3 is TGTGCCAGCTCACCAGGCGGGGGCAATCAGCCCCAGCATTTT. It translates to CASSPGGGNQPQHF.

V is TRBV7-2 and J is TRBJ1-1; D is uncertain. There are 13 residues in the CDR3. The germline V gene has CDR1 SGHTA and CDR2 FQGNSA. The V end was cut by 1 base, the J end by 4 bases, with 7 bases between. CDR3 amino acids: CASSLGGGTEAFF. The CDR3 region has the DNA TGTGCCAGCAGCTTAGGAGGTGGCACTGAAGCTTTCTTT.

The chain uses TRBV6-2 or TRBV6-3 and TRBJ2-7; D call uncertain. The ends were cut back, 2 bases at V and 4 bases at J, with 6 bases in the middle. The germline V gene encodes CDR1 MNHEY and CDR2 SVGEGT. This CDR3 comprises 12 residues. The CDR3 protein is CASSYPVYEQYF. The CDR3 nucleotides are TGTGCCAGCAGTTACCCCGTTTACGAGCAGTACTTC.

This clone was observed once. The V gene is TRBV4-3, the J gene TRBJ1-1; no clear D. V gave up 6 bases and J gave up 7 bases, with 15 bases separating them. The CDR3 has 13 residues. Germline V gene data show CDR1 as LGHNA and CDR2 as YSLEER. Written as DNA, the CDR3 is TGCGCCAGCAGTCTAACGACGGGCATTGAAGCTTTCTTT. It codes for CASSLTTGIEAFF.

CDR3 loop: CASSSGARGAEAFF. CDR3 coding DNA: TGTGCCAGCTCCTCAGGCGCCCGAGGGGCTGAAGCTTTCTTT. The chain has TRBV18 and TRBJ1-1; D is possibly TRBD1 (5 bases). The V and J ends lost 6 bases and 6 bases respectively, with 17 bases between them. The CDR3 consists of 14 residues. CDR1 is KGHSH, CDR2 LQKENI, per germline.

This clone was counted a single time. The CDR3 sequence is CASSSNGLYNSPLHF. CDR3 DNA sequence: TGTGCCAGCAGTTCCAACGGACTCTATAATTCACCCCTCCACTTT. The chain couples TRBV6-6 to TRBJ1-6; no clear D gene. Germline V gives CDR1 MNHNY, CDR2 SVGAGI (reference sequence). The CDR3 length is 15 residues. V lost 4 bases and J lost 3, with 10 bases in between.

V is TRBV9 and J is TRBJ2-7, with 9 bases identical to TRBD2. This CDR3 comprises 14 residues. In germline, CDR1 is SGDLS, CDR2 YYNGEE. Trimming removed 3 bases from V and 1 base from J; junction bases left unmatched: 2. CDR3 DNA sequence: TGTGCCAGCAGCGGCGGACTAGCGTCCTACGAGCAGTACTTC. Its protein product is CASSGGLASYEQYF. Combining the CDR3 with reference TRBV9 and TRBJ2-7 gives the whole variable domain DSGVTQTPKHLITATGQRVTLRCSPRSGDLSVYWYQQSLDQGLQFLIQYYNGEERAKGNILERFSAQQFPDLHSELNLSSLELGDSALYFCASSGGLASYEQYFGPGTRLTVT.

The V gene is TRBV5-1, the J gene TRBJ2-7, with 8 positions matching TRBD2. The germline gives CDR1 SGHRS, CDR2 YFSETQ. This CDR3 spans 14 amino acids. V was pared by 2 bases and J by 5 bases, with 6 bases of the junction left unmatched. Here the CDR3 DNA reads TGCGCCAGCAGCTTAAACGGGAGGGTAGACGAGCAGTACTTC. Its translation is CASSLNGRVDEQYF. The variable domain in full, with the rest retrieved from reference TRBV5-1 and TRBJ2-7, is KAGVTQTPRYLIKTRGQQVTLSCSPISGHRSVSWYQQTPGQGLQFLFEYFSETQRNKGNFPGRFSGRQFSNSRSEMNVSTLELGDSALYLCASSLNGRVDEQYFGPGTRLTVT.

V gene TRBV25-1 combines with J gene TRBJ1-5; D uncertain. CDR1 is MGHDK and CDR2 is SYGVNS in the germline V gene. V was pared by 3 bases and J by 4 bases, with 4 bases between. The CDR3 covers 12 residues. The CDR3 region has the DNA TGTGCCAGCAGTGATGGTAATCAGCCCCAGCATTTT. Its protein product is CASSDGNQPQHF. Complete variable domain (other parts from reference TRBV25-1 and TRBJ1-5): EADIYQTPRYLVIGTGKKITLECSQTMGHDKMYWYQQDPGMELHLIHYSYGVNSTEKGDLSSESTVSRIRTEHFPLTLESARPSHTSQYLCASSDGNQPQHFGDGTRLSIL.

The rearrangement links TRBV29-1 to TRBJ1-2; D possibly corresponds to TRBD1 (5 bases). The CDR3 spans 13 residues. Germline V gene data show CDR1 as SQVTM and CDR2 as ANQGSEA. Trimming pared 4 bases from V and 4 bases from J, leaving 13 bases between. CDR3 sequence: CSVVTAQSYGYTF. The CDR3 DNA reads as TGCAGCGTTGTGACAGCTCAATCCTATGGCTACACCTTC.

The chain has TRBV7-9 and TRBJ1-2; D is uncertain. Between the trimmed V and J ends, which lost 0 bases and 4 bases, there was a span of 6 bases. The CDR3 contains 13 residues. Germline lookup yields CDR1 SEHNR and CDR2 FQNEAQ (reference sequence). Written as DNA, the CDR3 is TGTGCCAGCAGCTTAGCGTTGGGCTATGGCTACACCTTC. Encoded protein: CASSLALGYGYTF.

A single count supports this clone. This CDR3 reads CASSPLTGLGTDTQYF. DNA for the CDR3: TGTGCCAGTAGTCCCCTGACAGGGCTGGGGACAGATACGCAGTATTTT. This chain uses TRBV19 with TRBJ2-3; 7 positions agree with TRBD1. Germline assignment: CDR1 LNHDA and CDR2 SQIVND (reference sequence). CDR3 length equals 16 residues. The ends lost 5 bases at V and 3 bases at J; junction bases unmatched: 11.

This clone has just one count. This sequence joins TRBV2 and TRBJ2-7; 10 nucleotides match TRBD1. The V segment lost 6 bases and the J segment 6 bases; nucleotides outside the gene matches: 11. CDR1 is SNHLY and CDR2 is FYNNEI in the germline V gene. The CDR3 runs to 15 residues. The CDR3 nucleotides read TGTGCCAGCAGAAGTTCCGGGACAGGGGAAGGCGAGCAGTACTTC. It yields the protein CASRSSGTGEGEQYF. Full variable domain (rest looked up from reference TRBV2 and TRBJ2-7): EPEVTQTPSHQVTQMGQEVILRCVPISNHLYFYWYRQILGQKVEFLVSFYNNEISEKSEIFDDQFSVERPDGSNFTLKIRSTKLEDSAMYFCASRSSGTGEGEQYFGPGTRLTVT.

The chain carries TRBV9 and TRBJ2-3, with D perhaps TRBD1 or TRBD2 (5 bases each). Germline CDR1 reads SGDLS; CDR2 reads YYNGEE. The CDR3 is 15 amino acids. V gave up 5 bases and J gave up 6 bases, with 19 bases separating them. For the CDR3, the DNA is TGTGCCAGCAGGCCTGCCGGGGACCCCCGGGATACGCAGTATTTT. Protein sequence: CASRPAGDPRDTQYF.

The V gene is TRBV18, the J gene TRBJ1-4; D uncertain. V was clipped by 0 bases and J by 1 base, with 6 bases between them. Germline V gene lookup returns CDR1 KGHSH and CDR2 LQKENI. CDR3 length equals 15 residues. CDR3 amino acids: CASSPPGLTNEKLFF. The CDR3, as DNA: TGTGCCAGCTCACCACCAGGGCTAACTAATGAAAAACTGTTTTTT.

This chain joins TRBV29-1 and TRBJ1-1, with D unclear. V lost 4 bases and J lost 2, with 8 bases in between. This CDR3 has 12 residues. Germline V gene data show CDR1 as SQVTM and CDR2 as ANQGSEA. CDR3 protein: CSVVRANTEAFF. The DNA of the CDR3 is TGCAGCGTTGTGAGGGCCAACACTGAAGCTTTCTTT.

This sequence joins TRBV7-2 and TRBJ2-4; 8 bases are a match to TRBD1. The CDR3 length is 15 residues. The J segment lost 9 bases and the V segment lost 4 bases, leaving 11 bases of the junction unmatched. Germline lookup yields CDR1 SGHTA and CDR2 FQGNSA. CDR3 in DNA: TGTGCCAGCAGCTCCCAGACAGGGGTGTTCTCCATTCAGTACTTC. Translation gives CASSSQTGVFSIQYF.

CDR3 in DNA: TGTGCCAGCTCACCAGTCGGGACAGGGGGCGAGCAGTACTTC. Translation: CASSPVGTGGEQYF. The V call is TRBV18, the J call TRBJ2-7; 11 bases are shared with TRBD1. V shed 2 bases and J 6 bases; nucleotides not matched to a gene: 3. CDR1 is KGHSH, CDR2 LQKENI, per germline. The CDR3 runs to 14 residues.

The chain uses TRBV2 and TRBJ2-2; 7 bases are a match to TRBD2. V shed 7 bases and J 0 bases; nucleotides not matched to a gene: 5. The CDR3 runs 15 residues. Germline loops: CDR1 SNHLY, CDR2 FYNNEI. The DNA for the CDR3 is TGTGCCAGCAATGAGCGGGACCCGAACACCGGGGAGCTGTTTTTT. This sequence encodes CASNERDPNTGELFF.

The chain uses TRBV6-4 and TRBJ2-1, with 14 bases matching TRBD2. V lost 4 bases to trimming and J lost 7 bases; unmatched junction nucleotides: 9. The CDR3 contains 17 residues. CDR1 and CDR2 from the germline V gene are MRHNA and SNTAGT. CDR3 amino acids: CASSGEGLAGAWNEQFF. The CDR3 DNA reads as TGTGCCAGCAGTGGGGAGGGACTAGCGGGGGCTTGGAATGAGCAGTTCTTC.

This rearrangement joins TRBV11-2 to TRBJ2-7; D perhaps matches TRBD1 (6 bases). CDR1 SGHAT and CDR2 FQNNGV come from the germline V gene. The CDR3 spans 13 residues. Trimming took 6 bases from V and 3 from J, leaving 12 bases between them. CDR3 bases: TGTGCCAGCAGTTACAGGGCCCTCTACGAGCAGTACTTC. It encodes CASSYRALYEQYF.

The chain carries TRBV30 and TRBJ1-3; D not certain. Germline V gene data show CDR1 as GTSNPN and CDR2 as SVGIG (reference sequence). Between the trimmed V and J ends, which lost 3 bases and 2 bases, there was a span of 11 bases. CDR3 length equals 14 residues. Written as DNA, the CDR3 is TGTGCCTGGAGCAGTCCTCTACCTGGAAACACCATATATTTT. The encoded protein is CAWSSPLPGNTIYF.

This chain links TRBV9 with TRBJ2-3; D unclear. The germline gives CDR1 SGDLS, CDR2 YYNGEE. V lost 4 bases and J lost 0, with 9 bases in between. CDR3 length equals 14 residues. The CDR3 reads CASSPRLSTDTQYF. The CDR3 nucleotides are TGTGCCAGCAGCCCCCGACTGAGCACAGATACGCAGTATTTT.

The CDR3 region has the DNA TGTGCCAGTAGTATAGACGGTCAGGGGGCAGTCGAGCAGTACTTC. Protein product: CASSIDGQGAVEQYF. The chain links TRBV19 to TRBJ2-7, with 8 positions matching TRBD1. Germline lookup yields CDR1 LNHDA and CDR2 SQIVND (reference sequence). The trim removed 0 bases at V and 6 bases at J, leaving 7 bases unmatched. CDR3 length: 15 residues.

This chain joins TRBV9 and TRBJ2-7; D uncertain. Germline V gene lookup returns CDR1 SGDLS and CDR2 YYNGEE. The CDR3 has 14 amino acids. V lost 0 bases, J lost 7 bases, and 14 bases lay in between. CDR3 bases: TGTGCCAGCAGCGTAGATAAGGGTCTTGGGGAGCAGTACTTC. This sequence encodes CASSVDKGLGEQYF.

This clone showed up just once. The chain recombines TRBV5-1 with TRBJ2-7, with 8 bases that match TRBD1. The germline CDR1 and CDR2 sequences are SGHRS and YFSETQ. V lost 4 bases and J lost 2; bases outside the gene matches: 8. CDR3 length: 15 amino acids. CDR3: CASSATGTGAYEQYF. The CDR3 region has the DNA TGCGCCAGCAGCGCAACCGGGACAGGAGCCTACGAGCAGTACTTC.